This record looks at one T cell receptor (beta chain) sequence and its context. What it recognizes is unknown. Normal lung was taken at the farthest possible site, at least 3 cm from tumour. Template was genomic DNA from frozen, unsorted single-cell suspensions. The V and J ends lost 0 bases and 0 bases, in that order; junction bases with no gene match: 7. The CDR3 extends over 18 amino acids. CDR1 and CDR2 (germline): LGHNA, YNFKEQ. This entry comes from a study of immune cell composition in non-small cell lung cancer. General study results and limits: Tumour-associated clones >0.5% occurred in under 40% of adenocarcinomas, about 69% of squamous. Adenocarcinomas with higher top tumour-associated clone frequency had more reactive TILs.

TCRdb's copy holds only in-frame clones and misses some; the assay was immunoSEQ multiplex PCR. Among 5,100 or so clones, 70% to 90% were seen once, and the ten largest hold 4.5% to 7%. The sequence derives from a human donor with non-small cell lung cancer. Some clones in this sample may be carry-over from other donors' samples. This rearrangement joins TRBV4-2 to TRBJ2-7; 11 nucleotides match TRBD2. Sequenced material: non-adjacent lung tissue. This chain's CDR3 is CASSQERLAGGYSYEQYF. The CDR3 nucleotides read TGTGCCAGCAGCCAAGAACGGCTAGCGGGAGGCTACTCCTACGAGCAGTACTTC.